This T cell receptor beta chain was identified in a study of blood T cell repertoires in COVID-19. The overall study: Acute-phase and convalescent COVID-19 samples originated in the United States, Italy and Spain. T cells, B-cell-depleted T cells, or PBMCs provided the cDNA or gDNA that served as material.

Per the germline V gene, CDR1 is SGHNT and CDR2 is YENEEA. The CDR3 is 16 residues long. V lost 4 bases and J 5 bases, leaving 19 bases between the germline ends. Authors' processing steps: Counts of nucleated cells, estimated from reference gene primer amplification, were obtained. Using immunoSEQ multiplex PCR, the repertoire was profiled, and TCRdb retains in-frame clones only, with some absent. Clonal size and the V and J genes are those of that table, whereas D and trimming came from the DNA. This sample has 310,000 or so clones, with around 83% found just once. This clonotype was obtained from a woman between 50 and 59 years old with acute or convalescent COVID-19. The source material was peripheral blood. This chain links TRBV11-3 with TRBJ2-3; a weak D match, TRBD1 (7 bases). CDR3 nucleotide sequence: TGTGCCAGCAGCTATACCCGTCCAGGGGGGAGAGATACGCAGTATTTT. Protein: CASSYTRPGGRDTQYF.